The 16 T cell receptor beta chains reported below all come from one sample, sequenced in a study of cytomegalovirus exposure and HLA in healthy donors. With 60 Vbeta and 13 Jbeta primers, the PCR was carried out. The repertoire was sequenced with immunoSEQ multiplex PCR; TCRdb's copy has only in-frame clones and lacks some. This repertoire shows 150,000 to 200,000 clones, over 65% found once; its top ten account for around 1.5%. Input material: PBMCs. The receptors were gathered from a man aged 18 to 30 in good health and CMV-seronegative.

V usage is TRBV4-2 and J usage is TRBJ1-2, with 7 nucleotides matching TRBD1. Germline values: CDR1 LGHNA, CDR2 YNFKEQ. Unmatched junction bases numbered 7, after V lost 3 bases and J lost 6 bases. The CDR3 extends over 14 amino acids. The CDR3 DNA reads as TGTGCCAGCAGCCAGGAGACAGGGATGGATGGCTACACCTTC. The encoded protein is CASSQETGMDGYTF.

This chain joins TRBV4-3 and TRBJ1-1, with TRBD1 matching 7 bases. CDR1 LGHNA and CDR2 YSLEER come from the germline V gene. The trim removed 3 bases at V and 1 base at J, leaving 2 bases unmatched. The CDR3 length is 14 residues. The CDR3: CASSQGQRNTEAFF. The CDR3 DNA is TGCGCCAGCAGCCAGGGACAGAGGAACACTGAAGCTTTCTTT.

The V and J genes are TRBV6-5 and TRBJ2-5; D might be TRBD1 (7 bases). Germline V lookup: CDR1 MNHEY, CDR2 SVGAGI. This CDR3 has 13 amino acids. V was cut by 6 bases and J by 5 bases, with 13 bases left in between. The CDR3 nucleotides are TGTGCCAGCAGCCGGGACAGCGGGGAGACCCAGTACTTC. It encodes CASSRDSGETQYF.

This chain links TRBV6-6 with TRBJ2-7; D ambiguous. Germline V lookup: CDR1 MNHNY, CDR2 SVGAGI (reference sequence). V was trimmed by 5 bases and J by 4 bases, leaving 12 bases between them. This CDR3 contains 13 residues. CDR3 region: CASSQITSYEQYF. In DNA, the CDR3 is TGTGCCAGCAGTCAAATTACTTCTTACGAGCAGTACTTC.

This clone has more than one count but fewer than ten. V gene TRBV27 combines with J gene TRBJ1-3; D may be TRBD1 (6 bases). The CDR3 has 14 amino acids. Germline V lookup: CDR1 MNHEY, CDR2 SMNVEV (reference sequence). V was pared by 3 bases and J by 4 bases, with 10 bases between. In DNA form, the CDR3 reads TGTGCCAGCAGTTTTCAGGGGAAAGGAAACACCATATATTTT. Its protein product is CASSFQGKGNTIYF.

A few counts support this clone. The CDR3 DNA reads TGTGCCAGCAGTTACGTCGAGAGGAACACTGAAGCTTTCTTT. Translation gives CASSYVERNTEAFF. This chain joins TRBV6-6 and TRBJ1-1; D uncertain. From germline, CDR1 is MNHNY and CDR2 SVGAGI (reference sequence). Between the trimmed V and J ends, which lost 2 bases and 1 base, there was a span of 8 bases. The CDR3 is made up of 14 amino acids.

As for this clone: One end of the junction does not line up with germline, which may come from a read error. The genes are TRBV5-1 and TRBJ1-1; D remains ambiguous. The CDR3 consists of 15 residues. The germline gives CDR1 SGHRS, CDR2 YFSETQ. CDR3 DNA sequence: TGCGCCGGCAGCTCCCCCGTCGGGATAGAGACTGAAGCTTTCTTT. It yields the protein CAGSSPVGIETEAFF.

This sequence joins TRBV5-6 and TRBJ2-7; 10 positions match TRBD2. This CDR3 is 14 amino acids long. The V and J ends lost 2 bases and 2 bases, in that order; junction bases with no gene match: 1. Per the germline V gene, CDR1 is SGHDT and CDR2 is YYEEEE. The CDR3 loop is CASSLAGGPYEQYF. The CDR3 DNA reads TGTGCCAGCAGCTTAGCGGGAGGGCCCTACGAGCAGTACTTC. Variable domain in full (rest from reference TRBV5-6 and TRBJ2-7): DAGVTQSPTHLIKTRGQQVTLRCSPKSGHDTVSWYQQALGQGPQFIFQYYEEEERQRGNFPDRFSGHQFPNYSSELNVNALLLGDSALYLCASSLAGGPYEQYFGPGTRLTVT.

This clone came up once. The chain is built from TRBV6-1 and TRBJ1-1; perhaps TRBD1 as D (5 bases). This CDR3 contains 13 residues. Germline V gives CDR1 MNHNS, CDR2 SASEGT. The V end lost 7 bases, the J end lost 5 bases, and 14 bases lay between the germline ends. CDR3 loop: CASTSQGMTEAFF. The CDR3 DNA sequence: TGTGCCAGCACGAGCCAGGGTATGACTGAAGCTTTCTTT.

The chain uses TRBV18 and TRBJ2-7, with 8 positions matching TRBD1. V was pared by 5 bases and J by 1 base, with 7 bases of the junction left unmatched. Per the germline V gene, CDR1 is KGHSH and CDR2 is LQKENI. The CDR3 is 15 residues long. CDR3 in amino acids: CASSTDRGGSYEQYF. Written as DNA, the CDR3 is TGTGCCAGCTCAACTGACAGGGGCGGGTCCTACGAGCAGTACTTC.

CDR3 DNA sequence: TGTGCCTGGAGGACGGGGTCACCCCTCCACTTT. As protein: CAWRTGSPLHF. This chain connects TRBV30 to TRBJ1-6; no definite D call. The V gene's germline CDR1 is GTSNPN and CDR2 SVGIG (reference sequence). The V gene lost 3 bases and the J gene lost 10 bases, with 7 bases spanning the gap. The CDR3 is 11 residues long.

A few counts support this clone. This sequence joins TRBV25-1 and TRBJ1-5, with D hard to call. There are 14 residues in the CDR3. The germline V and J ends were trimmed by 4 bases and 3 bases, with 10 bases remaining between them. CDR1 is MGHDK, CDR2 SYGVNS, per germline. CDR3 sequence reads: CASSGSTNNQPQHF. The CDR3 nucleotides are TGTGCCAGCAGTGGAAGTACTAACAATCAGCCCCAGCATTTT.

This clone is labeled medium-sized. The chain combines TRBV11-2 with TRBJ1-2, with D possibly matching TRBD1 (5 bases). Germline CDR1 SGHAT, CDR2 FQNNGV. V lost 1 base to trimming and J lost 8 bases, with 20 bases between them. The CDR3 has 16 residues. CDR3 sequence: CASSLVGALGTSGYTF. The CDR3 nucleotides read TGTGCCAGCAGCTTAGTCGGGGCTCTCGGGACTTCAGGCTACACCTTC.

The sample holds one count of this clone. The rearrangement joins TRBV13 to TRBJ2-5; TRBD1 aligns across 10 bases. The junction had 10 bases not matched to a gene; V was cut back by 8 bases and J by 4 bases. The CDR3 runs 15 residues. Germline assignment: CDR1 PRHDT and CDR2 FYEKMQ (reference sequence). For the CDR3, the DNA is TGTGCCAGCGGACCGCGGACAGGGGGGTTAGAGACCCAGTACTTC. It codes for CASGPRTGGLETQYF.

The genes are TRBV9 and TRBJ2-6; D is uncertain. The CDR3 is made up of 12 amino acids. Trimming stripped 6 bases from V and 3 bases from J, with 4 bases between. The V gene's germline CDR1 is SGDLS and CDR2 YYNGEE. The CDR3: CASNYGANVLTF. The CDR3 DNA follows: TGTGCCAGCAATTATGGGGCCAACGTCCTGACTTTC.

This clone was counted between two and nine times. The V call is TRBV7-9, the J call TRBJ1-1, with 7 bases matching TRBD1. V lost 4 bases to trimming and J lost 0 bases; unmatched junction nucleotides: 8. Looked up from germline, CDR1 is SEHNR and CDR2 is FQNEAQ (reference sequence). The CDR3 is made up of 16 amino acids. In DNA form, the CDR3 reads TGTGCCAGCAGCTCCGGACAGGTCTCGATGAACACTGAAGCTTTCTTT. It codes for CASSSGQVSMNTEAFF.